The rows below give T cell receptor beta chains drawn from one sample of a study of blood T cell repertoires in COVID-19. Assay: immunoSEQ multiplex PCR; the TCRdb copy retains only in-frame clones and omits some. The sample includes about 200,000 clones, around 81% seen only once; the top ten take roughly 0.91%. The specimen sequenced was peripheral blood. The receptors here all came from a man aged 60 to 69 with COVID-19, enrolled during active disease. Each CDR3 is given with its conserved first and last residue. Fields, in order: J gene, V gene, clone size, D gene, CDR3 protein. A D gene is named only where the DNA matches it firmly. Clone size is shown for a subset of rows, as once, few, many or a class of expanded clone.

TRBJ1-6,TRBV3-1/TRBV3-2,-,-,CASSQVGGGYNSPLHF
TRBJ2-7,TRBV5-6,once,TRBD1,CASSLHDDRGVYEQYF
TRBJ1-5,TRBV30,-,-,CAWSSRENQPQHF
TRBJ1-1,TRBV2,-,-,CASPGQQNTEAFF
TRBJ1-5,TRBV27,-,TRBD1,CASRREGQANNQPQHF
TRBJ1-5,TRBV25-1,-,-,CASSVQGPGQPQHF
TRBJ1-1,TRBV2,-,-,CASRGGAHTEAFF
TRBJ1-1,TRBV7-2,-,-,CASSLARMGRADSMNTEAFF
TRBJ1-2,TRBV5-1,-,-,CASSLWGPGYGYTF
TRBJ2-2,TRBV29-1,-,-,CSAVKGVTGELFF
TRBJ1-3,TRBV9,-,TRBD1,CASSASTERTGYKFSSGNTIYF
TRBJ2-2,TRBV30,-,TRBD2,CAWSRGAGELFF